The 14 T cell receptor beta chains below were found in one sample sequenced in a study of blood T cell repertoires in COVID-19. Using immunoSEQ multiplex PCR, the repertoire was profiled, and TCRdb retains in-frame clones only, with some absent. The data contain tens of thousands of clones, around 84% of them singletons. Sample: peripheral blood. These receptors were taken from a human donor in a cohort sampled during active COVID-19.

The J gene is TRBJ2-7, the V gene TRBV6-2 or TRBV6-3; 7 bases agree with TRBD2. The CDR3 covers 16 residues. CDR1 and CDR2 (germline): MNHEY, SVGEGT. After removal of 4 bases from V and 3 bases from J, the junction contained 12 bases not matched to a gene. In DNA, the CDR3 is TGTGCCAGCAGTTGGGAGCGGGGAGGGAAAATCTACGAGCAGTACTTC. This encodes CASSWERGGKIYEQYF.

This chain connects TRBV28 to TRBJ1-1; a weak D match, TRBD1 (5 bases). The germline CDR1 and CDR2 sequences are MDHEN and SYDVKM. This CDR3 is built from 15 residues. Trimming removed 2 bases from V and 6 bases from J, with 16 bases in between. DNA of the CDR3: TGTGCCAGCAGTTTAGAGGTTCGGGGGATCCCTGAAGCTTTCTTT. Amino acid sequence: CASSLEVRGIPEAFF.

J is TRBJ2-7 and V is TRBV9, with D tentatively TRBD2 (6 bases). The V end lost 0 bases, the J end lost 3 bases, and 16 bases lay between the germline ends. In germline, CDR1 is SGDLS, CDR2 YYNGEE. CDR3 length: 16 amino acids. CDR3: CASSVAPREQGYEQYF. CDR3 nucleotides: TGTGCCAGCAGCGTAGCTCCCCGGGAGCAGGGCTACGAGCAGTACTTC.

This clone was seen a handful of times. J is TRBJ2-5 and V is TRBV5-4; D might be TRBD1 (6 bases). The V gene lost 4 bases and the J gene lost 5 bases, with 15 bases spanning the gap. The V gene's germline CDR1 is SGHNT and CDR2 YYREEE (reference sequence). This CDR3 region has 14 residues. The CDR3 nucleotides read TGTGCCAGCAGCGACCGGGACAATGGTGAGACCCAGTACTTC. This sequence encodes CASSDRDNGETQYF.

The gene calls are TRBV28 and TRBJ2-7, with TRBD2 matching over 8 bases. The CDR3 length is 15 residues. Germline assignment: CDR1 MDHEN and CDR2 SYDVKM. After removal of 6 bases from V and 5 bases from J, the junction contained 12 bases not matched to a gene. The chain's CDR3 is CASSPGGQGTDEQYF. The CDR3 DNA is TGTGCCAGCAGCCCGGGGGGGCAGGGGACGGACGAGCAGTACTTC.

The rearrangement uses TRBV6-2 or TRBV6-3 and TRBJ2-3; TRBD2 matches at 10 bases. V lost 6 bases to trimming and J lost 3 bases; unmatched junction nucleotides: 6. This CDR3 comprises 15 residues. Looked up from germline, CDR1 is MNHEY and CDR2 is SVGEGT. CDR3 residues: CASSRGTSVTDTQYF. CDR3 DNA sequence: TGTGCCAGCAGCCGAGGGACTAGCGTGACAGATACGCAGTATTTT.

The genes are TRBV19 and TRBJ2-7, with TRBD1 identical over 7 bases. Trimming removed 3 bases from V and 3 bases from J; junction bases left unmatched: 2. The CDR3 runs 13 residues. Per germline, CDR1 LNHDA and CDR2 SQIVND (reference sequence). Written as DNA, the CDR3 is TGTGCCAGTAGTATGGGGACAGACTACGAGCAGTACTTC. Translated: CASSMGTDYEQYF.

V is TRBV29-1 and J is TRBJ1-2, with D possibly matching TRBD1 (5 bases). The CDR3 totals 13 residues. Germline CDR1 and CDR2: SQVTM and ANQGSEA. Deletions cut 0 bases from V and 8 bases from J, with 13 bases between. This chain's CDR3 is CSVEDRGGLGYTF. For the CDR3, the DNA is TGCAGCGTTGAAGATCGGGGGGGACTAGGCTACACCTTC. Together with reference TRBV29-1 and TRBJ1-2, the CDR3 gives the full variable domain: SAVISQKPSRDICQRGTSLTIQCQVDSQVTMMFWYRQQPGQSLTLIATANQGSEATYESGFVIDKFPISRPNLTFSTLTVSNMSPEDSSIYLCSVEDRGGLGYTFGSGTRLTVV.

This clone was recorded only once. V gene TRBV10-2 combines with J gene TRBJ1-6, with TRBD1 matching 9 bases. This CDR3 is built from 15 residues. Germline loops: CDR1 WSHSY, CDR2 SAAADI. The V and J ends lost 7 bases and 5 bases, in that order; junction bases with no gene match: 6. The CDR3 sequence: CASMGQGEDNSPLHF. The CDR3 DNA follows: TGCGCCAGCATGGGACAGGGAGAAGATAATTCACCCCTCCACTTT.

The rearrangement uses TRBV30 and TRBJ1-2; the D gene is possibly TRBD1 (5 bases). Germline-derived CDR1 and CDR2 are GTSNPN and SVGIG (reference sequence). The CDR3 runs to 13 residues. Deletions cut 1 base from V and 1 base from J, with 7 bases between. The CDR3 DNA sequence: TGTGCCTGGAGTGCAGGGTATAACTATGGCTACACCTTC. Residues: CAWSAGYNYGYTF.

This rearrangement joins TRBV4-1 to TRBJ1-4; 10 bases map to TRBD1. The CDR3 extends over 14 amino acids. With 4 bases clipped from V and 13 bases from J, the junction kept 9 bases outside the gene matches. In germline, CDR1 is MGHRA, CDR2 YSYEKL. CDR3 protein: CASSPDRGVGGLFF. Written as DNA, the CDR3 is TGCGCCAGCAGCCCGGACAGGGGGGTAGGCGGACTGTTTTTT.

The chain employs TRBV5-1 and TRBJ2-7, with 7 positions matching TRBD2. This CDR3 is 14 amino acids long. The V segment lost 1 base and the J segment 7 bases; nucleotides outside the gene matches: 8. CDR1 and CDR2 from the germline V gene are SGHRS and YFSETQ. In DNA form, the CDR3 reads TGCGCCAGCAGCTTGCTAGCGGCAAGTAATGAGCAGTACTTC. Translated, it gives CASSLLAASNEQYF.

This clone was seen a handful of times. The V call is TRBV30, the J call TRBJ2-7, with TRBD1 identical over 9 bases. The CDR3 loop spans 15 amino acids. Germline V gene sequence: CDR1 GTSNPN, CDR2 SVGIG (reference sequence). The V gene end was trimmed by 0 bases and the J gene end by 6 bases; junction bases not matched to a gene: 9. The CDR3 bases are TGTGCCTGGAGTGTACCTACAGGGGGCCTCGGCGAGCAGTACTTC. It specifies CAWSVPTGGLGEQYF. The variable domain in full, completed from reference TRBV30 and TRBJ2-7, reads SQTIHQWPATLVQPVGSPLSLECTVEGTSNPNLYWYRQAAGRGLQLLFYSVGIGQISSEVPQNLSASRPQDRQFILSSKKLLLSDSGFYLCAWSVPTGGLGEQYFGPGTRLTVT.

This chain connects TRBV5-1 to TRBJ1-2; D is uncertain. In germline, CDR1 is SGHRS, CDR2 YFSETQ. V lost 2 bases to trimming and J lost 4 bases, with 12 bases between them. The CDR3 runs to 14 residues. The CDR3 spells CASSLGGPAYGYTF. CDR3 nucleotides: TGCGCCAGCAGCTTAGGTGGGCCAGCCTATGGCTACACCTTC.